This TCR beta chain stems from a study of cytomegalovirus exposure and HLA in healthy donors listed by TCRdb under 2017. Context from the whole study: An earlier analysis of some 600 of the donors reported around 280 Gb of sequence data and approximately 120 million unique TCR beta sequences obtained from some 200 million T cells. Roughly 300 gigabases of sequencing data and roughly 81 million unique TCR sequences made up an early release that covered fewer than 650 HLA-typed donors. Of the roughly 390 genotyped donors, over 80% were placed in the genetic ancestry cluster associated with self-reported Caucasian donors. The study aimed to test whether signatures of past pathogen exposure could be identified by cataloging public T cell receptors. The T cell repertoires of under 750 subjects were profiled by immunosequencing and related to cytomegalovirus serostatus. In addition to the first cohort of about 650 subjects, a separate validation cohort of approximately 130 different subjects was used. The study combined high-throughput TCR immunosequencing, statistical association of individual TCRs with disease status, and machine learning to predict cytomegalovirus infection status. A later analysis re-examined previously published TCR beta repertoires from around 670 donors and added high-resolution HLA genotyping to investigate patterns of TCR occurrence. In the later analysis, no new phenotypic data were used to find candidate immune exposures; instead, reliance was placed on TCR beta sequences and their occurrence across donors. In an earlier analysis of roughly 540 of the donors, high-throughput TCR beta sequencing was used to judge whether each TCR beta V gene segment behaved as functional or pseudogenic. Donor age, sex, ethnicity and CMV serostatus were compiled alongside the repertoire data. In a later genetic analysis, genome-wide SNP genotypes for about 55% of the 666 donors were used, and that subset was treated as a discovery cohort. All discovery cohort repertoires had been generated on a single sequencing platform. HLA typing covered class I and class II loci at four-digit resolution. The number of typed donors differed by locus: roughly 629-630 for A, B, C, DRB1 and DQB1; some 500 for DQA1; 606 for DPA1; and some 430 for DPB1. Roughly 5 DR-DQ haplotypes were handled as single units for association and clustering, since linkage in the cohort was strong. Among about 370 genotyped donors of the cohort, an average of around 250,000 unique TCR beta nucleotide sequences was sequenced per donor, of which 15% to 20% were non-productive.

Broader findings and caveats from the paper: In a later analysis, several top co-occurrence clusters were reported to appear linked to parvovirus B19, influenza, CMV and Epstein-Barr virus. HLA typing was unavailable for some donors at each locus, so association tests used only the typed subset. The only immune exposure information available for the cohort was CMV serostatus. In a later genetic analysis, a missense DCLRE1C variant was associated with V-gene and J-gene trimming of TCR beta chains, and the association was replicated in an independent cohort. An earlier analysis of 450 to 750 of the donors showed that most TCR beta V segments appeared in productive rearrangements either about 87% or about 30% of the time, which broadly matched IMGT annotations. Sequencing depth was assumed to be roughly uniform across donors in the presence/absence analyses, though that assumption may not hold. According to a later genetic analysis, donors in an Asian-associated ancestry cluster had fewer N-insertions in productive TCRs than the approximately 700-donor mean. Linkage disequilibrium might explain the correlated functional status among segregating V segments, but an unknown experimental factor could not be ruled out. A group of highly shared sequence variants was considered likely to be a technical artifact of the sequencing pipeline. A few of the identified cytomegalovirus-associated TCR beta chains were confirmed in vitro to be specific for cytomegalovirus antigens. Specific HLA alleles were associated with 16,951 TCR beta sequences at a false discovery rate of 0.05 in a later analysis. The study gave a list of 150 to 200 TCR beta chains associated with cytomegalovirus. In a later analysis, the rate of TCR association differed among HLA loci, with DRB1 alleles having the most associated TCRs and HLA-C alleles having the fewest. It was suggested by the authors that the approach could potentially be generalized to other disease states and immunological phenotypes. The earlier analysis of 587 of the donors excluded seventeen rarely observed V segments, including chromosome 9 orphons, because counts were too low. A later analysis found that most CMV-associated TCR beta chains appeared HLA-restricted, with HLA associations seemingly driven largely by CMV exposure. Strong co-occurrence of HLA alleles, especially DR and DQ, made assigning TCR associations to individual alleles difficult. Some IMGT-functional V segments, including TRBV6-2 and TRBV6-3, could not be told apart with the 87-base-pair reads, so those segments were excluded. Cytomegalovirus status was reported to be diagnosed by the classifier with high specificity and sensitivity in both the original and validation cohorts. A further reported finding was that TCR beta sequences accurately predicted the HLA-A and HLA-B alleles for most subjects in the first cohort. In a later analysis, HLA-associated TCR beta chains showed more clonal expansion and lower generation probabilities than non-associated chains that were equally common. Across donors, most TCR sequences were observed very rarely, whereas some public TCRs were present in many individuals. In this cohort, only TCR beta chains were sequenced, and detectable features were limited by the absence of alpha or paired-chain data.

Turning to this clone: Its cognate antigen has yet to be identified. No per-base quality is available; no much larger clone lies one base away.

Receptor libraries were prepared by the immunoSEQ multiplex PCR assay. For the multiplex PCR, a mixture combining 60 forward primers for TCR Vbeta segments and 13 reverse primers for TCR Jbeta segments was used. The CDR3 region of rearranged TCR beta genes was amplified from genomic DNA with a multiplex PCR assay. On the Illumina HiSeq System, the amplified TCR beta libraries were sequenced as 87-base-pair reads. Concerning the study's data processing: A later analysis counted approximately 74 million unique TCR beta chains across the roughly 700 repertoires, and some 11 million of these chains were shared by at least two donors. A nearest-neighbor algorithm error-corrected the raw reads and collapsed the reads into unique sequences, merging closely related sequences to remove PCR and sequencing errors. CDR3 sequences were aligned to IMGT reference sequences to assign V, D and J gene segments. Each retained sequence needed at least a six-nucleotide match to both a V gene segment and a J gene segment. Rearrangements were classified as productive when the CDR3 lacked stop codons and remained in frame with V and J, and all other rearrangements were classified as non-productive. Following IMGT convention, CDR3 was defined as the stretch from the second conserved V-encoded cysteine up to the conserved J-encoded phenylalanine. The earlier analysis of about 640 of the donors excluded any sequence lacking an unambiguous match to a single V gene segment. An earlier analysis of 500 to 700 of the donors classified V segments as functional when productive rearrangements were above 56.7% and as segregating when the standard deviation between donors was above 5%. A statistical classification framework was developed to diagnose cytomegalovirus status using the catalog of TCR beta chain sequences. V and J gene assignment, in a later analysis, came from comparing TCR nucleotide sequences with IMGT/GENE-DB human TR gene sequences. The TCRdist pipeline was used in a later analysis to assign CDR3 sequences and most-parsimonious VDJ recombination scenarios. A later analysis defined each TCR beta chain by its CDR3 amino acid sequence plus V-gene family, and excluded reads lacking a unique V-gene family. A later analysis removed 592 highly shared, low-generation-probability nucleotide sequences to deal with suspected cross-contamination and a sequencing artifact. In a later analysis, a clonal expansion index was calculated for each public chain from normalized within-repertoire ranks of inferred template counts. Generation probabilities in a later analysis came from a VDJ recombination model fitted to out-of-frame rearrangements, and those results were checked against IGoR. Hypergeometric tests were used in a later analysis to score TCR-TCR, TCR-HLA and TCR-CMV co-occurrence, with a repertoire-size bias correction applied to the TCR pairs. A later analysis estimated false discovery rates by permuting HLA or CMV assignments 20 times. In a later analysis, co-occurring TCRs were grouped using DBSCAN, with TCRdist sequence similarity added in when clustering inside HLA-allele-positive subsets. Co-occurrence clustering excluded repertoires with fewer than 30,000 or more than 120,000 public chains, plus five with anomalous nucleotide sharing. TCRdb stores this immuneACCESS table with in-frame sequences only. Part of the clones is absent; in the studies checked, under half of the shortfall reflects unresolved V genes, and no reason is known for the rest. V and J calls and clone size are copied from that table; D and trimming were computed from the DNA. The sample table records 100,000 to 150,000 clones; around 77% of these occur just once. Together, the top ten hold roughly 5% of the sample.

The cohort was made up of about 610 healthy bone marrow donors. At the time of sampling, all cohort members were nominally healthy, though unrecorded immune exposures were likely present. The donor tested CMV seronegative, placing the donor among the approximately 400 seronegative members of the cohort. Every donor gave a peripheral blood sample, and the peripheral blood mononuclear cells from that sample were used for TCR beta sequencing. The Qiagen DNeasy Blood Extraction Kit was used to extract genomic DNA from the blood cell samples. CDR1 and CDR2 were assigned from the germline V gene (reference sequence) as LNHDA and SQIVND. Trimming leaves V shorter by 5 bases and J shorter by 2 bases, with the junction holding 2 bases beyond the gene matches. The cysteine opens and the phenylalanine closes a CDR3 of 15 amino acids. Of the read, only the CDR3 DNA is kept; its 45 bases are in frame from base 1.

The sequence is built from TRBV19 and TRBJ2-7; TRBD2 agrees with 14 junctional bases. This sequence was found in a man in his thirties or forties in good health and CMV-seronegative. Material: PBMCs. CDR3 region: CASSAGLAGAYEQYF. The nucleotide sequence is given as TGTGCCAGTAGTGCGGGACTAGCGGGAGCCTACGAGCAGTACTTC.